This T cell receptor beta chain came from a study of shared clonotypes between healthy human individuals. CDR3 size: 8 residues. Trimming took 8 bases from V and 14 from J, leaving 7 bases between them. Assay: immunoSEQ multiplex PCR; the TCRdb copy retains only in-frame clones and omits some. The top ten clones hold roughly 22% of a sample with about 110,000 clones, around 68% of them seen once. The rearrangement joins TRBV23-1 to TRBJ2-4; D call uncertain. TRBV23-1 is an open reading frame whose function is uncertain. Sequenced input: memory CD8+ T cells sorted from blood. Subset denoted: CD45RO+ cells pooled with CCR7-negative TemRA cells. This sequence originates from a woman aged 25-40 years in good health. The CDR3 region is CASGSKYF. For the CDR3, the DNA is TGCGCCAGCGGATCCAAGTACTTC.